In this sample, the clone carrying this TCR beta chain turned up many times. Deletions cut 6 bases from V and 2 bases from J, with 17 bases between. The germline V gene encodes CDR1 SQVTM and CDR2 ANQGSEA. CDR3 length: 14 residues. The data stem from a study of blood T cells in healthy people across ages. Healthy Caucasian individuals from Russia aged roughly 6 to 90 were enrolled as donors. Using a J-beta primer mix together with a sample-barcoded 5' primer, a second PCR was run for about 6 to 11 cycles. TCRdb ran MiXCR on the 5' RACE reads and lists one entry per CDR3 protein. The sample lists 850,000 to 1,000,000 distinct CDR3 sequences; roughly 51% were seen once.

The specimen sequenced was blood. The source is a woman aged 60 to 75 in good health. The chain employs TRBV29-1 and TRBJ2-7; D ambiguous. Here the CDR3 DNA reads TGCAGCGTCCTAGTGAGGCAGAACCCCTACGAGCAGTACTTC. Translation: CSVLVRQNPYEQYF.